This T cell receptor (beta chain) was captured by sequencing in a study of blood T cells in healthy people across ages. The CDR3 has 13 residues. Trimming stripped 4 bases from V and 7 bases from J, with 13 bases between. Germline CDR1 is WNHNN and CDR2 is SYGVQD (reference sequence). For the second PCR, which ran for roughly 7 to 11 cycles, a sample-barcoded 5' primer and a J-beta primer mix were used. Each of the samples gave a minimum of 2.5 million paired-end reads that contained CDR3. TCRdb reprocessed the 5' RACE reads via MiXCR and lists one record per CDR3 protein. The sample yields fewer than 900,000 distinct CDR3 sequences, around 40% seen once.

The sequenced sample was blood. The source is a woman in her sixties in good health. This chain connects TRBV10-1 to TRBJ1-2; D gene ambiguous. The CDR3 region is CASSGQMSAGYTF. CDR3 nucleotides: TGCGCCAGCAGTGGGCAGATGTCCGCTGGCTACACCTTC.